Listed below are T cell receptor beta chains from one sample, sequenced in a study of graft-versus-host responses after intestinal transplantation. Antigens for these TCRs are unknown. The protocol was immunoSEQ multiplex PCR, while the TCRdb copy is restricted to in-frame clones and leaves out a portion. In the table there are about 90,000 clones, 90% to 95% of which are singletons. Material: unstimulated CD8+ T cells sorted from spleen or lymph node cells, obtained before intestinal transplant. The receptor source for this set is a human donor who received an intestinal transplant. CDR3s include the opening cysteine and the closing phenylalanine or tryptophan. The D gene is left open where the match is weak. Size values are once, few and many counts, or a class for expanded clones, and some rows have none.

d_call: TRBD2
clone_size: NA
cdr3_length: 16
v_call: TRBV7-9
j_call: TRBJ2-1
cdr3_aa: CASSLEAGGLYNEQFF
cdr3_nt: TGTGCCAGCAGCTTAGAGGCGGGAGGGCTGTACAATGAGCAGTTCTTC

d_call: TRBD2
clone_size: NA
cdr3_length: 14
v_call: TRBV29-1
j_call: TRBJ2-2
cdr3_aa: CSGRAGVTSGELFF
cdr3_nt: TGCAGCGGGAGGGCGGGAGTTACGTCCGGGGAGCTGTTTTTT

d_call: NA
clone_size: NA
cdr3_length: 13
v_call: TRBV5-6
j_call: TRBJ2-7
cdr3_aa: CASSFGRSYEQYF
cdr3_nt: TGTGCCAGCAGTTTCGGTCGTTCCTACGAGCAGTACTTC

d_call: NA
clone_size: NA
cdr3_length: 14
v_call: TRBV7-2
j_call: TRBJ2-7
cdr3_aa: CASSSSDSDPEQYF
cdr3_nt: TGTGCCAGCAGCTCCTCAGACAGCGACCCCGAGCAGTACTTC

d_call: TRBD2
clone_size: NA
cdr3_length: 14
v_call: TRBV19
j_call: TRBJ2-7
cdr3_aa: CASSPASGGYEQYF
cdr3_nt: TGTGCCAGTAGCCCAGCTAGCGGGGGCTACGAGCAGTACTTC

d_call: TRBD2
clone_size: NA
cdr3_length: 15
v_call: TRBV19
j_call: TRBJ2-7
cdr3_aa: CASSFGTSGAYEQYF
cdr3_nt: TGTGCCAGTAGCTTCGGGACTAGCGGAGCCTACGAGCAGTACTTC

d_call: NA
clone_size: once
cdr3_length: 14
v_call: TRBV19
j_call: TRBJ1-1
cdr3_aa: CASVAVGMNTEAFF
cdr3_nt: TGTGCCAGTGTGGCTGTTGGTATGAACACTGAAGCTTTCTTT

d_call: NA
clone_size: once
cdr3_length: 13
v_call: TRBV2
j_call: TRBJ2-2
cdr3_aa: CASHLRRTGELFF
cdr3_nt: TGTGCCAGCCACTTGCGCAGGACCGGGGAGCTGTTTTTT

d_call: NA
clone_size: NA
cdr3_length: 16
v_call: TRBV12-2
j_call: TRBJ1-2
cdr3_aa: CASRLVAQGRVYGYTF
cdr3_nt: TGTGCAAGTCGCTTAGTCGCCCAGGGGAGGGTCTATGGCTACACCTTC

d_call: TRBD2
clone_size: NA
cdr3_length: 18
v_call: TRBV7-8
j_call: TRBJ2-5
cdr3_aa: CASSLPVSPTSGRETQYF
cdr3_nt: TGTGCCAGCAGCTTACCCGTATCGCCGACTAGCGGGAGAGAGACCCAGTACTTC

d_call: NA
clone_size: NA
cdr3_length: 15
v_call: TRBV5-1
j_call: TRBJ1-1
cdr3_aa: CASSLEAESNTEAFF
cdr3_nt: TGCGCCAGCAGCTTGGAGGCGGAATCGAACACTGAAGCTTTCTTT

d_call: TRBD1
clone_size: NA
cdr3_length: 15
v_call: TRBV27
j_call: TRBJ1-2
cdr3_aa: CASSPSTGVSYGYTF
cdr3_nt: TGTGCCAGCAGTCCATCGACAGGGGTGTCCTATGGCTACACCTTC

d_call: TRBD1
clone_size: NA
cdr3_length: 14
v_call: TRBV30
j_call: TRBJ1-5
cdr3_aa: CAWSAGQGNQPQHF
cdr3_nt: TGTGCCTGGAGCGCGGGACAGGGGAATCAGCCCCAGCATTTT

d_call: NA
clone_size: NA
cdr3_length: 13
v_call: TRBV11-1
j_call: TRBJ1-5
cdr3_aa: CASSLWANQPQHF
cdr3_nt: TGTGCCAGCAGCTTGTGGGCGAATCAGCCCCAGCATTTT

d_call: NA
clone_size: few
cdr3_length: 14
v_call: TRBV6-1
j_call: TRBJ1-1
cdr3_aa: CASSEWAGNTEAFF
cdr3_nt: TGTGCCAGCAGTGAATGGGCAGGGAACACTGAAGCTTTCTTT

d_call: TRBD2
clone_size: NA
cdr3_length: 16
v_call: TRBV5-8
j_call: TRBJ2-1
cdr3_aa: CASSPAREGPYNEQFF
cdr3_nt: TGTGCCAGCAGCCCAGCTCGGGAGGGGCCTTACAATGAGCAGTTCTTC

d_call: TRBD1
clone_size: NA
cdr3_length: 17
v_call: TRBV9
j_call: TRBJ2-5
cdr3_aa: CASSVGGTGVGLETQYF
cdr3_nt: TGTGCCAGCAGCGTAGGAGGGACAGGGGTGGGATTGGAGACCCAGTACTTC

d_call: TRBD1
clone_size: NA
cdr3_length: 15
v_call: TRBV5-5
j_call: TRBJ2-7
cdr3_aa: CASSFSPGQPYEQYF
cdr3_nt: TGTGCCAGCAGCTTTTCTCCGGGACAGCCCTACGAGCAGTACTTC

d_call: NA
clone_size: NA
cdr3_length: 15
v_call: TRBV15
j_call: TRBJ1-5
cdr3_aa: CATSRERQPSQPQHF
cdr3_nt: TGTGCCACCAGCAGGGAAAGACAGCCCAGCCAGCCCCAGCATTTT

d_call: NA
clone_size: NA
cdr3_length: 13
v_call: TRBV6-1
j_call: TRBJ2-1
cdr3_aa: CASRVGANNEQFF
cdr3_nt: TGTGCCAGCCGAGTCGGAGCGAACAATGAGCAGTTCTTC

d_call: TRBD2
clone_size: NA
cdr3_length: 15
v_call: TRBV9
j_call: TRBJ2-3
cdr3_aa: CASSSLGGSTDTQYF
cdr3_nt: TGTGCCAGCAGCTCCCTCGGGGGGAGCACAGATACGCAGTATTTT

d_call: TRBD1
clone_size: once
cdr3_length: 16
v_call: TRBV5-6
j_call: TRBJ2-7
cdr3_aa: CASSWDRTGFGNEQYF
cdr3_nt: TGTGCCAGCAGCTGGGATCGGACAGGCTTTGGAAACGAGCAGTACTTC

d_call: TRBD2
clone_size: NA
cdr3_length: 17
v_call: TRBV27
j_call: TRBJ2-2
cdr3_aa: CASSPRLAGGNTGELFF
cdr3_nt: TGTGCCAGCAGTCCACGACTAGCGGGGGGGAACACCGGGGAGCTGTTTTTT

d_call: NA
clone_size: NA
cdr3_length: 16
v_call: TRBV7-9
j_call: TRBJ1-6
cdr3_aa: CASQSKQASYNSPLHF
cdr3_nt: TGTGCCAGCCAATCAAAACAGGCATCCTATAATTCACCCCTCCACTTT

d_call: NA
clone_size: NA
cdr3_length: 15
v_call: TRBV7-2
j_call: TRBJ2-1
cdr3_aa: CASSLDLLSYNEQFF
cdr3_nt: TGTGCCAGCAGCTTAGATCTTCTATCCTACAATGAGCAGTTCTTC

d_call: NA
clone_size: NA
cdr3_length: 12
v_call: TRBV30
j_call: TRBJ2-7
cdr3_aa: CAWADFSGEQYF
cdr3_nt: TGTGCCTGGGCAGACTTCTCGGGCGAGCAGTACTTC

d_call: NA
clone_size: NA
cdr3_length: 14
v_call: TRBV27
j_call: TRBJ1-6
cdr3_aa: CASSFTLAGTPLHF
cdr3_nt: TGTGCCAGCAGTTTCACCCTGGCGGGGACACCCCTCCACTTT